This T cell receptor beta chain was identified during a study of blood T cell repertoires in COVID-19. The CDR3 has 14 residues. V was clipped by 3 bases and J by 5 bases; unmatched bases: 5. The germline gives CDR1 SGDLS, CDR2 YYNGEE. Generated by immunoSEQ multiplex PCR, the TCRdb table keeps only in-frame clones and is missing some. Of roughly 70,000 clones detected, around 90% appear once; the ten largest clones hold around 9%. The sample comprised peripheral blood. The sequence came from a human donor in a cohort sampled during active COVID-19. This rearrangement joins TRBV9 to TRBJ1-1, with 9 bases matching TRBD1. In DNA form, the CDR3 reads TGTGCCAGCAGCGGGGGACAGGGCTGGACTGAAGCTTTCTTT. This codes for CASSGGQGWTEAFF.